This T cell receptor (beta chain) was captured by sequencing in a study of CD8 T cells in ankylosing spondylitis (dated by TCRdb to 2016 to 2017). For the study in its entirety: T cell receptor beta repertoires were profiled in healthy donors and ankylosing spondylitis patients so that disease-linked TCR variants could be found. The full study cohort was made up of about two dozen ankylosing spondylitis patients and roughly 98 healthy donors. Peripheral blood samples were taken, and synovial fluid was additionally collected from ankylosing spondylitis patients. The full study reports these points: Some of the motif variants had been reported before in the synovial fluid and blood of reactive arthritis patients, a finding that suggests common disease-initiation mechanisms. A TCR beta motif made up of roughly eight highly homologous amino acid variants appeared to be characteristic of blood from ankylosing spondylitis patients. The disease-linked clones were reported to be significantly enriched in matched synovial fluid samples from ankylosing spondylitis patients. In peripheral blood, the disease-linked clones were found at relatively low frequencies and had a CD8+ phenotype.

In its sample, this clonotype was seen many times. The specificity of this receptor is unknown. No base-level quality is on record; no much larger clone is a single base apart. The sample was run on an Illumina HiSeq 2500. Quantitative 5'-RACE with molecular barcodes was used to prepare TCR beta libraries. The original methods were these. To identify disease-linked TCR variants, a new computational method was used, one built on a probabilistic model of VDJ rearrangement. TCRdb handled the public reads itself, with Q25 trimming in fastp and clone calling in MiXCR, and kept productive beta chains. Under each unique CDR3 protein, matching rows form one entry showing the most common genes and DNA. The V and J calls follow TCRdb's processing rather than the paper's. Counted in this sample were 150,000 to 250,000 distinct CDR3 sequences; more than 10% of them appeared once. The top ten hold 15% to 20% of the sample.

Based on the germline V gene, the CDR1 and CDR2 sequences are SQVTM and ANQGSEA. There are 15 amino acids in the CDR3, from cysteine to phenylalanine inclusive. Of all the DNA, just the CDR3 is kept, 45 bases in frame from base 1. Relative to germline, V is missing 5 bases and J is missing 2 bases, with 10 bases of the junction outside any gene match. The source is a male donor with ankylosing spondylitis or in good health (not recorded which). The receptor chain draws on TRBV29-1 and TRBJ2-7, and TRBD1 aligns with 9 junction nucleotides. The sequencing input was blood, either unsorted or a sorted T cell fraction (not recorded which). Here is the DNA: TGCAGCGTTATGATCGGGACAGGGCGACCCTACGAGCAGTACTTC. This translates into CSVMIGTGRPYEQYF.